A single sample gave rise to the 6 T cell receptor beta chains below, sequenced in a study of T cell changes during pregnancy in multiple sclerosis. Profiled with immunoSEQ multiplex PCR; TCRdb holds only in-frame clones, not every one. The table records around 69,000 clones, about 90% of them present only once. This material consisted of peripheral blood, taken in the first trimester of pregnancy. These receptors came from a female donor with multiple sclerosis, enrolled in a pregnancy study.

V and J are TRBV9 and TRBJ2-2; TRBD2 aligns across 8 bases. The CDR3 sequence is 17 residues long. Germline assignment: CDR1 SGDLS and CDR2 YYNGEE. Trimming at V came to 0 bases and at J to 0 bases, leaving 4 bases not matched to a gene. In nucleotides, the CDR3 is TGTGCCAGCAGCGTAGTTGGTAGCGGGGCGAACACCGGGGAGCTGTTTTTT. This gives the protein CASSVVGSGANTGELFF.

The CDR3 nucleotides read TGCAGCGTTGAATTAGGGACTAGCTCCTCGGGCGAGCAGTACTTC. It encodes CSVELGTSSSGEQYF. The chain employs TRBV29-1 and TRBJ2-7; 9 bases match TRBD2. The CDR3 sequence is 15 residues long. The V gene end was trimmed by 2 bases and the J gene end by 6 bases; junction bases not matched to a gene: 11. CDR1 and CDR2 from the germline V gene are SQVTM and ANQGSEA.

This clone was observed a single time. The CDR3 reads CASSRTEETQYF. CDR3 in DNA: TGCGCCAGCAGCCGGACAGAAGAGACCCAGTACTTC. This sequence joins TRBV5-1 and TRBJ2-5, with TRBD1 as a possible D gene (6 bases). V lost 4 bases and J lost 3, with 7 bases in between. Per germline, CDR1 SGHRS and CDR2 YFSETQ. The CDR3 runs to 12 residues. Complete variable domain (other parts from reference TRBV5-1 and TRBJ2-5): KAGVTQTPRYLIKTRGQQVTLSCSPISGHRSVSWYQQTPGQGLQFLFEYFSETQRNKGNFPGRFSGRQFSNSRSEMNVSTLELGDSALYLCASSRTEETQYFGPGTRLLVL.

The rearrangement joins TRBV14 to TRBJ1-4; TRBD1 might be the D (6 bases). Looked up from germline, CDR1 is SGHDN and CDR2 is FVKESK. Trimming removed 4 bases from V and 7 bases from J, with 13 bases in between. The CDR3 extends over 14 amino acids. The CDR3 reads CASSRGRGREKLFF. The CDR3 DNA reads TGTGCCAGCAGCCGCGGGCGGGGGCGTGAAAAACTGTTTTTT.

V gene TRBV7-9 combines with J gene TRBJ2-5; TRBD2 aligns across 10 bases. Unmatched junction bases numbered 12, after V lost 5 bases and J lost 6 bases. This CDR3 contains 16 residues. Germline values: CDR1 SEHNR, CDR2 FQNEAQ (reference sequence). For the CDR3, the DNA is TGTGCCAGCAGCCCCCCGAAAGCGGGAGGGTGGAAGACCCAGTACTTC. Amino acids: CASSPPKAGGWKTQYF.

The chain joins TRBV7-9 to TRBJ2-1; TRBD1 is a possible D gene (6 bases). Germline loops: CDR1 SEHNR, CDR2 FQNEAQ (reference sequence). Trimming left V 3 bases short and J 4 bases short, with 10 bases between. The CDR3 sequence is 14 residues long. The CDR3 spells CASSLTGTYNEQFF. The CDR3 nucleotides are TGTGCCAGCAGCTTGACCGGGACATACAATGAGCAGTTCTTC.